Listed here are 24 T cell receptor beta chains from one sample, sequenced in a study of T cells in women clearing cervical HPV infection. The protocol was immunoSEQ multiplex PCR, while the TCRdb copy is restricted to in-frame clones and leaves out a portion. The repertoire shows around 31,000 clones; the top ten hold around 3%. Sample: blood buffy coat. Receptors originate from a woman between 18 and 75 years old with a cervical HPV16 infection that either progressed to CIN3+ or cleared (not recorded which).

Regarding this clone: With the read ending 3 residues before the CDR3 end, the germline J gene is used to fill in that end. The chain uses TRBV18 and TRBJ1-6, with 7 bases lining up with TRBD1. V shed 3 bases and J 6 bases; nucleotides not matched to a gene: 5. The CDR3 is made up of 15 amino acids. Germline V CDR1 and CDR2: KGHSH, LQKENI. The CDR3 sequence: CASSPGGQFNSPLHF. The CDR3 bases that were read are TGTGCCAGCTCACCGGGGGGACAGTTTAATTCACCC.

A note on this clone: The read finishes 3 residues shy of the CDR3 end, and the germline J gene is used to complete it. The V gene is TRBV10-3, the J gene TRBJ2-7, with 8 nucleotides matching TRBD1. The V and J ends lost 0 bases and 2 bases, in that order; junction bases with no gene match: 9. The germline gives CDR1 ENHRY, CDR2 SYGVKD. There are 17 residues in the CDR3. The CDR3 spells CAISESGIATGAYEQYF. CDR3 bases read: TGTGCCATCAGTGAGTCCGGGATCGCGACAGGGGCCTACGAG.

The DNA read from the CDR3 is TGTGCCAGCAGCTTATGGGACAGGGTGGGTAATGAG. Translated, it gives CASSLWDRVGNE. The whole CDR3 sequence is CASSLWDRVGNEQFF. V gene TRBV7-8 combines with J gene TRBJ2-1, with 9 bases lining up with TRBD1. The sequence runs out 3 residues before the end of the CDR3; the remainder is reconstructed from the germline J gene. Germline lookup yields CDR1 SGHVS and CDR2 FQNEAQ. The CDR3 is 15 amino acids. The V segment lost 2 bases and the J segment 7 bases; nucleotides outside the gene matches: 6.

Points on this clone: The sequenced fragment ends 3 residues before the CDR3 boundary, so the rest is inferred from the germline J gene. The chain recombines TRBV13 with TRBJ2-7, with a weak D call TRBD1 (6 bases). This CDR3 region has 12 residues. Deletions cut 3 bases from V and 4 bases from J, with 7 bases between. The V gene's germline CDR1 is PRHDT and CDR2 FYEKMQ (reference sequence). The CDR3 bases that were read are TGTGCCAGCAGCTTGACAGGATACGAG. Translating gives CASSLTGYE. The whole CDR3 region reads CASSLTGYEQYF.

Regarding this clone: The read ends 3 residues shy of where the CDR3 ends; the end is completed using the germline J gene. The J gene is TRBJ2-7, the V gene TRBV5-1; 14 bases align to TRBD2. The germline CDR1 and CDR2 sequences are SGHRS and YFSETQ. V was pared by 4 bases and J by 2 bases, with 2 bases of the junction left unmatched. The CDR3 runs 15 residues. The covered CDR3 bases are TGCGCCAGCAGCGCGACTAGCGGGGGGGCCTACGAG. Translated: CASSATSGGAYE. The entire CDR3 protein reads CASSATSGGAYEQYF.

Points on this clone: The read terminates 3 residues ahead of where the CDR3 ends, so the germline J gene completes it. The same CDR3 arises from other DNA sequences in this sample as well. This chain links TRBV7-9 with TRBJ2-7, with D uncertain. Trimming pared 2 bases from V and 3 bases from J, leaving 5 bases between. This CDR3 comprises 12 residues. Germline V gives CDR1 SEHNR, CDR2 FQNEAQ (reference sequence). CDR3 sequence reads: CASSLQGYEQYF. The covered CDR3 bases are TGTGCCAGCAGCTTACAAGGCTACGAG.

The CDR3 bases that were read are TGTGCCAGCAGCTATCGGGGGGGCCCTCGAGAGACG. It specifies CASSYRGGPRET. The entire CDR3 protein reads CASSYRGGPRETQYF. This chain connects TRBV7-2 to TRBJ2-3; the match to TRBD2 covers 8 bases. The CDR3 end is not reached by the read, which stops 3 residues before it; the germline J gene fills it in. The V gene's germline CDR1 is SGHTA and CDR2 FQGNSA. CDR3 length equals 15 residues.

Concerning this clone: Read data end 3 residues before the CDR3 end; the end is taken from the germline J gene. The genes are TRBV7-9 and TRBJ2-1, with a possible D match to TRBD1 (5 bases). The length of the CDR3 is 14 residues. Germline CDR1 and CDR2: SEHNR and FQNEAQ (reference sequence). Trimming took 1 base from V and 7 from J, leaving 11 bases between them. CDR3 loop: CASSLGQLRNEQFF. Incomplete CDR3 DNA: TGTGCCAGCAGCTTAGGACAGTTAAGGAATGAG. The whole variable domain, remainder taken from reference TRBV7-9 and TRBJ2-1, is DTGVSQNPRHKITKRGQNVTFRCDPISEHNRLYWYRQTLGQGPEFLTYFQNEAQLEKSRLLSDRFSAERPKGSFSTLEIQRTEQGDSAMYLCASSLGQLRNEQFFGPGTRLTVL.

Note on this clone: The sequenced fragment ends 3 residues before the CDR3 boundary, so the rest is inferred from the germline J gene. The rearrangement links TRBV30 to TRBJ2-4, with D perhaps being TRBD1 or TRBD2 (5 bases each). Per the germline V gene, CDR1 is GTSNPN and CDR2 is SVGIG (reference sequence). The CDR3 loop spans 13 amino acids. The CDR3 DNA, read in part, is TGTGCCTGGAGTTGGAGGTGGACATATGGT. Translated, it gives CAWSWRWTYG. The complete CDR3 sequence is CAWSWRWTYGQYF.

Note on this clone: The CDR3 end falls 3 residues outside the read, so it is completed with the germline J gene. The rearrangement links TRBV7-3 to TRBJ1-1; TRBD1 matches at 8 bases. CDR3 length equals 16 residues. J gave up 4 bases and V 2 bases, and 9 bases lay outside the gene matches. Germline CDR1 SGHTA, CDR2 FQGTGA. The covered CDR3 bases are TGTGCCAGCAGCTTAGGGGACAGGCGGCGGGGCACTGAA. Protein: CASSLGDRRRGTE. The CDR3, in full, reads CASSLGDRRRGTEAFF.

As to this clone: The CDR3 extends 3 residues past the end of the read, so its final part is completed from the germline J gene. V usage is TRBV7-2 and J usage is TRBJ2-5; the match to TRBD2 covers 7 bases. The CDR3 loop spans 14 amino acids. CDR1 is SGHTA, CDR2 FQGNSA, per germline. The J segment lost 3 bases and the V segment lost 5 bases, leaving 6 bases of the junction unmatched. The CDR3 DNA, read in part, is TGTGCCAGCAGCCTTGCCGGGACTAAAGAGACC. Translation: CASSLAGTKET. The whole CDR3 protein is CASSLAGTKETQYF.

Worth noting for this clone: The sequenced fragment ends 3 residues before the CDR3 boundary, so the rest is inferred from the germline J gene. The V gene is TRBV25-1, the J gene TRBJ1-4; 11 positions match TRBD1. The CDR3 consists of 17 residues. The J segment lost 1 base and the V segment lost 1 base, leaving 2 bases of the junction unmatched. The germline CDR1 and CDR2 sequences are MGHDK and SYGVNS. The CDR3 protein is CASSEWGQGGTNEKLFF. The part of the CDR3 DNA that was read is TGTGCCAGCAGTGAATGGGGACAGGGGGGAACTAATGAAAAA.

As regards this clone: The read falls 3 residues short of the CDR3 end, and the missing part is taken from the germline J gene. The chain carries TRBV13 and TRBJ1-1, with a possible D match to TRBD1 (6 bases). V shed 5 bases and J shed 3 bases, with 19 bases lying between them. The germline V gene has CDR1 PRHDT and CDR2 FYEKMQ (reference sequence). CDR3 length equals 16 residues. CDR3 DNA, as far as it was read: TGTGCCAGCAGCCCCAGACCGGACAGAAGGGACACTGAA. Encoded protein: CASSPRPDRRDTE. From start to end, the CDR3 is CASSPRPDRRDTEAFF.

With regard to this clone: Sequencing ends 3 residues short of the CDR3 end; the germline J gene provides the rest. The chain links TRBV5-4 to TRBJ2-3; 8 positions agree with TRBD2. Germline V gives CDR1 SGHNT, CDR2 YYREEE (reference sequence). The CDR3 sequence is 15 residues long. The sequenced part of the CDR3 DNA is TGTGCCAGCAGCTTGGCGGGGGGGAGCAATCAGCCG. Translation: CASSLAGGSNQP. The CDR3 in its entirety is CASSLAGGSNQPQYF.

The DNA read from the CDR3 is TGTGCCAGTGACCTCAGGGGCGGGAACACTGAA. Residues: CASDLRGGNTE. Given in full, the CDR3 is CASDLRGGNTEAFF. V gene TRBV19 combines with J gene TRBJ1-1; D perhaps matches TRBD1 (6 bases). The CDR3 extends 3 residues past the end of the read, so its final part is completed from the germline J gene. This CDR3 has 14 residues. The ends were cut back, 8 bases at V and 1 base at J, with 14 bases in the middle. Germline V lookup: CDR1 LNHDA, CDR2 SQIVND (reference sequence).

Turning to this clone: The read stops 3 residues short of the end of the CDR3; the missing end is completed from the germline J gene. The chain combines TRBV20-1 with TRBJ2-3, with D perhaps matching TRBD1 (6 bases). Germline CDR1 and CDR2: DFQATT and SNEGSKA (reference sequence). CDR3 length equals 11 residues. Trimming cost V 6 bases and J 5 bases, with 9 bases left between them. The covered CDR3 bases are TGCAGTGCAGTCAGGGGAGATACG. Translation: CSAVRGDT. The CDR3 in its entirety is CSAVRGDTQYF.

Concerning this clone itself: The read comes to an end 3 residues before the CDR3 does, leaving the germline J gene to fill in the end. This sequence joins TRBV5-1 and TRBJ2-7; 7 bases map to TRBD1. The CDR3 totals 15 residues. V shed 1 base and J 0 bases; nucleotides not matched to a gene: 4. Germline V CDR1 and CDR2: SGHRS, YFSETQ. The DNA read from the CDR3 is TGCGCCAGCAGCTTGTCCCGGGACAGCTCCTACGAG. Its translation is CASSLSRDSSYE. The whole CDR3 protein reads CASSLSRDSSYEQYF.

This chain's CDR3 is CASTSRGLNQPQHF. The part of the CDR3 DNA that was read is TGTGCCAGTACCTCCCGCGGGTTAAATCAGCCC. The chain uses TRBV19 and TRBJ1-5; D is unresolved. The read falls 3 residues short of the CDR3 end, and the missing part is taken from the germline J gene. V was trimmed by 7 bases and J by 4 bases, leaving 14 bases between them. CDR3 length: 14 amino acids. CDR1 is LNHDA and CDR2 is SQIVND in the germline V gene (reference sequence).

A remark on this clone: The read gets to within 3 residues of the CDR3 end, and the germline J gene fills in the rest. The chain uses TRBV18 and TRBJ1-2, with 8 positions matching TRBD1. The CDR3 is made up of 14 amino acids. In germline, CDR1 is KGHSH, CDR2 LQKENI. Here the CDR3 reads CASSPTGDSYDYTF. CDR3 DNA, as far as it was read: TGTGCCAGCTCACCGACAGGGGATTCCTACGAC.

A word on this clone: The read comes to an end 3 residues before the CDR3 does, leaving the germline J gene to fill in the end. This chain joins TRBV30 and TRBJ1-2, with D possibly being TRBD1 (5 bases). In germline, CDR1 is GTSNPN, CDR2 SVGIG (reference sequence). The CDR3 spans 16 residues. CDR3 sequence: CAWTPGIGGGTDTYTF. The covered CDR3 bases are TGTGCCTGGACCCCAGGGATTGGCGGGGGTACAGATACC.

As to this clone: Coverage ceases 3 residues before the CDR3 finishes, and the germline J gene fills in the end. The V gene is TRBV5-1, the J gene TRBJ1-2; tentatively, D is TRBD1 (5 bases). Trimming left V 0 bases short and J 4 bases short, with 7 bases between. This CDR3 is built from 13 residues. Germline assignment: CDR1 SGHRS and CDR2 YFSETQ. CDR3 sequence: CASSLDRTYGYTF. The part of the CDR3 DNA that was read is TGCGCCAGCAGCTTGGACAGGACCTATGGC.

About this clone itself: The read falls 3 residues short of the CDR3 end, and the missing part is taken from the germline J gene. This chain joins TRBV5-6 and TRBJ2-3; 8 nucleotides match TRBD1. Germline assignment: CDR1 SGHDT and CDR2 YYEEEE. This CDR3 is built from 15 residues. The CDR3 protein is CASSPRTGMSETQYF. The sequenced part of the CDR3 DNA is TGTGCCAGCAGCCCAAGGACAGGGATGAGTGAGACG. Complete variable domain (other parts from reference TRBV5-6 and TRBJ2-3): DAGVTQSPTHLIKTRGQQVTLRCSPKSGHDTVSWYQQALGQGPQFIFQYYEEEERQRGNFPDRFSGHQFPNYSSELNVNALLLGDSALYLCASSPRTGMSETQYFGPGTRLTVL.

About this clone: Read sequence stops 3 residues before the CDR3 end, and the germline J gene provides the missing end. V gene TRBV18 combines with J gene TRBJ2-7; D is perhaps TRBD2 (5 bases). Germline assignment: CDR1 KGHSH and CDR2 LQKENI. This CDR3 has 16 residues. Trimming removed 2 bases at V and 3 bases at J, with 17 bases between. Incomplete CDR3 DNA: TGTGCCAGCTCACCATGGACTGACTCCAAAAACTACGAG. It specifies CASSPWTDSKNYE. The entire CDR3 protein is CASSPWTDSKNYEQYF.

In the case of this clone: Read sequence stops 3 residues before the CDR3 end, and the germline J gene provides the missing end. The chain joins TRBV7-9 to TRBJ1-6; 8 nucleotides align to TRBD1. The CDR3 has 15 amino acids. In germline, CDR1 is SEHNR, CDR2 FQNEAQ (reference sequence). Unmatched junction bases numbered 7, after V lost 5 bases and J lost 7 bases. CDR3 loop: CASSPRTGKNSPLHF. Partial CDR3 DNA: TGTGCCAGCAGCCCACGGACAGGGAAGAATTCACCC.